The clone carrying this T cell receptor beta chain was observed many times. None of the patients had undergone any treatment ahead of thyroid surgery. This sample is drawn from a study of metastatic and nonmetastatic thyroid tumors. Study at large: The study looked at repertoires side by side in blood and in tumor or nodule tissue from malignant and benign thyroid patients.

The CDR3 loop spans 15 amino acids. Trimming pared 4 bases from V and 2 bases from J, leaving 16 bases between. Per germline, CDR1 SGDLS and CDR2 YYNGEE. TCRdb called clones again from the PCR reads with MiXCR. The table includes around 15,000 clones, approximately 24% detected once. The TCR was taken from a male donor with papillary thyroid cancer or a benign thyroid nodule (not recorded which). Some clones in this sample may be carry-over from other donors' samples. V and J are TRBV9 and TRBJ2-7; weak D call: TRBD2 (7 bases). What was sequenced was tumor tissue. CDR3 sequence reads: CASSPRGSGAYEQYF. CDR3 nucleotide sequence: TGTGCCAGCAGCCCGAGGGGGAGCGGGGCCTACGAGCAGTACTTC.